These 25 T cell receptor beta chains were sequenced from one sample in a study of cytomegalovirus exposure and HLA in healthy donors. The PCR made use of 60 Vbeta and 13 Jbeta primers. Some clones are missing from TCRdb's copy, which holds only in-frame ones; the method was immunoSEQ multiplex PCR. The sample includes about 120,000 clones, 74% of them seen just once. The specimen sequenced was PBMCs. The receptors shown here come from a man aged 25-45 years in good health and CMV-seropositive.

In this sample, this clone turned up a few times. The V and J genes are TRBV19 and TRBJ1-4; D unresolved. Between the trimmed V and J ends, which lost 4 bases and 10 bases, there was a span of 22 bases. This CDR3 comprises 16 residues. Germline V CDR1 and CDR2: LNHDA, SQIVND (reference sequence). The CDR3 region has the DNA TGTGCCAGTAGTACCGTGGCGCCTGCGGCGATCGGAAAACTGTTTTTT. It encodes CASSTVAPAAIGKLFF.

The CDR3 here is CASSLAGRETQYF. The DNA of the CDR3 is TGTGCCAGCAGCTTAGCAGGGCGGGAGACCCAGTACTTC. V is TRBV7-3 and J is TRBJ2-5; D is perhaps TRBD1 (5 bases). Trimming shortened V by 2 bases and J by 5 bases, and 9 bases separated the two germline ends. The CDR3 runs 13 residues. Germline-derived CDR1 and CDR2 are SGHTA and FQGTGA.

The chain has TRBV29-1 and TRBJ1-4; the D gene is possibly TRBD1 (6 bases). CDR1 is SQVTM and CDR2 is ANQGSEA in the germline V gene. The CDR3 has 13 residues. V lost 5 bases to trimming and J lost 6 bases, with 13 bases between them. The CDR3 DNA reads TGCAGCGTTTTAACCCCAGGGGATGAAAAACTGTTTTTT. Translation: CSVLTPGDEKLFF.

This chain joins TRBV19 and TRBJ2-7; D gene unclear. Deletions cut 1 base from V and 3 bases from J, with 7 bases between. The CDR3 runs to 13 residues. Per germline, CDR1 LNHDA and CDR2 SQIVND (reference sequence). CDR3 bases: TGTGCCAGTAGTATAGTTGGCAACTACGAGCAGTACTTC. Its translation is CASSIVGNYEQYF.

V usage is TRBV9 and J usage is TRBJ2-1; D might be TRBD2 (6 bases). This CDR3 region has 15 residues. Germline CDR1 and CDR2: SGDLS and YYNGEE. V gave up 1 base and J gave up 2 bases, with 10 bases separating them. The CDR3 loop reads CASSVMGGPYNEQFF. DNA for the CDR3: TGTGCCAGCAGCGTAATGGGGGGACCCTACAATGAGCAGTTCTTC.

The chain employs TRBV7-2 and TRBJ2-1, with D perhaps TRBD2 (6 bases). The germline CDR1 and CDR2 sequences are SGHTA and FQGNSA. The CDR3 contains 15 residues. Trimming left V 1 base short and J 1 base short, with 8 bases between. In nucleotides, the CDR3 is TGTGCCAGCAGCTTAGTAGCGGATTCCTACAATGAGCAGTTCTTC. Its translation: CASSLVADSYNEQFF.

This chain uses TRBV11-2 with TRBJ1-6; 7 bases are a match to TRBD1. V dropped 5 bases and J dropped 7; count of bases not matched to a gene: 5. The germline V gene has CDR1 SGHAT and CDR2 FQNNGV. This CDR3 contains 14 residues. Written as DNA, the CDR3 is TGTGCCAGCAGCAAGGGGACAGCGAATTCACCCCTCCACTTT. Translation: CASSKGTANSPLHF.

The gene calls are TRBV5-1 and TRBJ1-6, with D possibly matching TRBD1 (6 bases). The CDR3 totals 15 residues. Germline V gene lookup returns CDR1 SGHRS and CDR2 YFSETQ. V lost 4 bases, J lost 6 bases, and 14 bases lay in between. Written as DNA, the CDR3 is TGCGCCAGCAGCCACGTCCAGGGGCCTAATTCACCCCTCCACTTT. This sequence encodes CASSHVQGPNSPLHF. The complete variable domain, with remaining parts taken from reference TRBV5-1 and TRBJ1-6, reads KAGVTQTPRYLIKTRGQQVTLSCSPISGHRSVSWYQQTPGQGLQFLFEYFSETQRNKGNFPGRFSGRQFSNSRSEMNVSTLELGDSALYLCASSHVQGPNSPLHFGNGTRLTVT.

This sequence joins TRBV28 and TRBJ2-5; the match to TRBD2 covers 16 bases. The CDR3 extends over 19 amino acids. V dropped 5 bases and J dropped 4; count of bases not matched to a gene: 13. CDR1 and CDR2 (germline): MDHEN, SYDVKM. The DNA of the CDR3 is TGTGCCAGCAGTCCCCGAGCCGGGACTAGCGGGGGGGTGGTAGAGACCCAGTACTTC. It is translated as CASSPRAGTSGGVVETQYF.

This chain connects TRBV9 to TRBJ1-2, with 9 bases fitting TRBD1. Trimming removed 0 bases from V and 0 bases from J; junction bases left unmatched: 3. CDR3 length: 16 amino acids. CDR1 is SGDLS, CDR2 YYNGEE, per germline. CDR3 sequence (DNA): TGTGCCAGCAGCGTAGCAACAGGGGGCCCTAACTATGGCTACACCTTC. This translates into CASSVATGGPNYGYTF. Full variable domain (outside the CDR3, taken from reference TRBV9 and TRBJ1-2): DSGVTQTPKHLITATGQRVTLRCSPRSGDLSVYWYQQSLDQGLQFLIQYYNGEERAKGNILERFSAQQFPDLHSELNLSSLELGDSALYFCASSVATGGPNYGYTFGSGTRLTVV.

This chain connects TRBV2 to TRBJ1-2; 7 nucleotides agree with TRBD1. The CDR3 is 13 residues long. V was pared by 3 bases and J by 8 bases, with 6 bases of the junction left unmatched. Germline V gene sequence: CDR1 SNHLY, CDR2 FYNNEI. The CDR3 nucleotides are TGTGCCAGCAGTGATGGACGGACAGGCGGCTACACCTTC. It yields the protein CASSDGRTGGYTF.

CDR3 loop: CASRLQGLVDEQYF. CDR3 nucleotide sequence: TGCGCCAGCAGACTGCAGGGTTTGGTCGACGAGCAGTACTTC. V usage is TRBV5-1 and J usage is TRBJ2-7, with a weak D call TRBD1 (5 bases). The CDR3 totals 14 residues. V gave up 5 bases and J gave up 5 bases, with 17 bases separating them. Germline assignment: CDR1 SGHRS and CDR2 YFSETQ.

In this sample, this clone turned up a few times. This chain connects TRBV7-2 to TRBJ1-1, with a weak D call TRBD1 (5 bases). Germline V lookup: CDR1 SGHTA, CDR2 FQGNSA. The CDR3 is 15 amino acids. V dropped 0 bases and J dropped 3 bases, with 11 bases sitting between them. CDR3 residues: CASSLAGPRYTEAFF. The CDR3 DNA follows: TGTGCCAGCAGCTTAGCGGGGCCAAGGTACACTGAAGCTTTCTTT.

The J gene is TRBJ2-1, the V gene TRBV6-5, with 10 positions matching TRBD2. The CDR3 extends over 15 amino acids. Germline trimming cut 6 bases from V and 10 bases from J; bases unmatched to any gene: 12. Per the germline V gene, CDR1 is MNHEY and CDR2 is SVGAGI. The CDR3 sequence is CASRPLSGGASEQFF. The DNA of the CDR3 is TGTGCCAGCAGACCTCTGAGCGGGGGGGCCTCGGAGCAGTTCTTC.

This chain connects TRBV29-1 to TRBJ2-1, with 11 positions matching TRBD2. The trim removed 7 bases at V and 6 bases at J, leaving 11 bases unmatched. The CDR3 extends over 15 amino acids. From germline, CDR1 is SQVTM and CDR2 ANQGSEA. The DNA of the CDR3 is TGCAGCGCCTTCAGGGGGACTAGCGGACTCAATGAGCAGTTCTTC. Its protein product is CSAFRGTSGLNEQFF.

CDR3: CASSQDSTSGYSYEQYF. The CDR3 DNA is TGCGCCAGCAGCCAAGACTCGACTAGCGGGTATTCCTACGAGCAGTACTTC. The gene calls are TRBV4-3 and TRBJ2-7; 10 bases fit TRBD2. With V trimmed by 0 bases and J by 1 base, 6 bases remained unmatched. CDR1 LGHNA and CDR2 YSLEER come from the germline V gene. CDR3 length: 17 amino acids.

The V and J genes are TRBV7-9 and TRBJ2-5; 15 nucleotides match TRBD2. The ends lost 5 bases at V and 5 bases at J; junction bases unmatched: 6. Germline lookup yields CDR1 SEHNR and CDR2 FQNEAQ (reference sequence). The CDR3 is made up of 16 amino acids. In DNA form, the CDR3 reads TGTGCCAGCAGCGCCGGGACTAGCGGGGGGCGGGAGACCCAGTACTTC. It specifies CASSAGTSGGRETQYF.

V and J are TRBV6-1 and TRBJ1-5, with a possible D match to TRBD1 (6 bases). V was cut by 6 bases and J by 7 bases, with 19 bases left in between. The CDR3 loop spans 15 amino acids. The germline V gene has CDR1 MNHNS and CDR2 SASEGT. The CDR3 sequence: CASRLTQGRSQPQHF. The CDR3 DNA is TGTGCCAGCAGGCTAACACAGGGTCGGAGCCAGCCCCAGCATTTT.

This chain links TRBV19 with TRBJ1-5; D perhaps matches TRBD1 (6 bases). Between the trimmed V and J ends, which lost 6 bases and 3 bases, there was a span of 21 bases. From germline, CDR1 is LNHDA and CDR2 SQIVND (reference sequence). CDR3 length: 17 residues. Here the CDR3 reads CASRMGVGGADNQPQHF. CDR3 bases: TGTGCCAGTAGGATGGGGGTCGGGGGGGCGGACAATCAGCCCCAGCATTTT.

This clone was seen only a few times. The chain has TRBV6-6 and TRBJ2-2; D is uncertain. CDR1 is MNHNY, CDR2 SVGAGI, per germline (reference sequence). The length of the CDR3 is 15 residues. The V and J ends lost 7 bases and 3 bases respectively, with 15 bases between them. In nucleotides, the CDR3 is TGTGCCAGCACCAGACTCCCAGCAGACACCGGGGAGCTGTTTTTT. It is translated as CASTRLPADTGELFF.

At least ten counts were recorded for this clone. This sequence joins TRBV5-5 and TRBJ2-7, with a possible D match to TRBD1 (6 bases). This CDR3 comprises 14 residues. The germline V gene has CDR1 SGHKS and CDR2 YYEKEE (reference sequence). Trimming left V 2 bases short and J 6 bases short, with 15 bases between. The DNA of the CDR3 is TGTGCCAGCAGCTTTGAACAGGGTGGTGGCGAGCAGTACTTC. Its protein product is CASSFEQGGGEQYF.

The gene calls are TRBV7-9 and TRBJ2-7; a possible D gene is TRBD1 (6 bases). Germline-derived CDR1 and CDR2 are SEHNR and FQNEAQ (reference sequence). The V and J ends lost 5 bases and 4 bases respectively, with 15 bases between them. The CDR3 length is 14 residues. The CDR3 DNA reads TGTGCCAGCAGCACTTCAAGGGGGTTGTACGAGCAGTACTTC. It encodes CASSTSRGLYEQYF.

The V call is TRBV4-3, the J call TRBJ2-3; no clear D. The V gene's germline CDR1 is LGHNA and CDR2 YSLEER. V lost 5 bases and J lost 5, with 11 bases in between. This CDR3 spans 13 amino acids. The CDR3 loop reads CASSSIPGDTQYF. The CDR3 DNA follows: TGCGCCAGCAGCTCGATCCCCGGAGATACGCAGTATTTT.

The chain uses TRBV12-5 and TRBJ1-1; 9 bases match TRBD1. The CDR3 sequence is 13 residues long. The germline CDR1 and CDR2 sequences are LGHNT and FRNRAP. V shed 6 bases, J shed 4 bases, and the junction held 3 bases outside the gene matches. The CDR3 region is CASGWDRATEAFF. The CDR3 DNA reads as TGTGCTAGTGGCTGGGACAGGGCCACTGAAGCTTTCTTT.

The chain has TRBV6-5 and TRBJ2-7; weak D call: TRBD1 (5 bases). This CDR3 comprises 14 residues. Trimming cost V 7 bases and J 0 bases, with 13 bases left between them. CDR1 and CDR2 (germline): MNHEY, SVGAGI. CDR3 sequence: CASTKGQGSYEQYF. The DNA for the CDR3 is TGTGCCAGCACCAAGGGCCAGGGCTCCTACGAGCAGTACTTC.